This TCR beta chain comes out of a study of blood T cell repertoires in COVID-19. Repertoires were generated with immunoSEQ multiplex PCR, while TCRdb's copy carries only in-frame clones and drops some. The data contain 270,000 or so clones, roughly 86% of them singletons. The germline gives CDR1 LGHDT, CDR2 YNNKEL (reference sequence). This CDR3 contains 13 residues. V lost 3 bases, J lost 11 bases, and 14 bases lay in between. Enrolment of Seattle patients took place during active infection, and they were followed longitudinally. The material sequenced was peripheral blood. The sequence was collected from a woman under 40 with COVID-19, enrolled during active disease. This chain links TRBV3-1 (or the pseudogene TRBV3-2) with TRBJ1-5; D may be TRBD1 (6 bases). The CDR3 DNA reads TGTGCCAGCAGCCAGGATTACAGGGCGGCCCAGCATTTT. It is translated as CASSQDYRAAQHF.